These 3 T cell receptor beta chains were sequenced from one sample in a study of cytomegalovirus exposure and HLA in healthy donors. Data came from immunoSEQ multiplex PCR; TCRdb stores just in-frame clones and leaves some out. The sample has under 300,000 clones, 80% to 90% seen once. Sequenced material: PBMCs. The receptors come from a woman aged 18-30 years in good health and CMV-seronegative.

The chain couples TRBV2 to TRBJ2-5; 8 bases match TRBD1. The CDR3 is 16 residues long. Germline CDR1 and CDR2: SNHLY and FYNNEI. The ends lost 5 bases at V and 6 bases at J; junction bases unmatched: 14. The CDR3 DNA reads as TGTGCCAGCAGTCCGCGGCAGGGGGCAGGTGGTAAGACCCAGTACTTC. Translated: CASSPRQGAGGKTQYF. Filled out from reference TRBV2 and TRBJ2-5, the complete variable domain reads EPEVTQTPSHQVTQMGQEVILRCVPISNHLYFYWYRQILGQKVEFLVSFYNNEISEKSEIFDDQFSVERPDGSNFTLKIRSTKLEDSAMYFCASSPRQGAGGKTQYFGPGTRLLVL.

The chain links TRBV7-8 to TRBJ2-7; D remains unclear. Germline V lookup: CDR1 SGHVS, CDR2 FQNEAQ. Trimming pared 3 bases from V and 3 bases from J, leaving 12 bases between. The CDR3 has 14 amino acids. This CDR3 is CASSFSLADYEQYF. The CDR3 DNA reads TGTGCCAGCAGCTTTAGCCTGGCGGACTACGAGCAGTACTTC.

This chain links TRBV6-4 with TRBJ2-1; D might be TRBD1 (6 bases). The CDR3 consists of 14 residues. Germline loops: CDR1 MRHNA, CDR2 SNTAGT. V was pared by 0 bases and J by 8 bases, with 11 bases between. Written as DNA, the CDR3 is TGTGCCAGCAGTGACTCGAGTGGGGGCGATGAGCAGTTCTTC. Protein sequence: CASSDSSGGDEQFF.